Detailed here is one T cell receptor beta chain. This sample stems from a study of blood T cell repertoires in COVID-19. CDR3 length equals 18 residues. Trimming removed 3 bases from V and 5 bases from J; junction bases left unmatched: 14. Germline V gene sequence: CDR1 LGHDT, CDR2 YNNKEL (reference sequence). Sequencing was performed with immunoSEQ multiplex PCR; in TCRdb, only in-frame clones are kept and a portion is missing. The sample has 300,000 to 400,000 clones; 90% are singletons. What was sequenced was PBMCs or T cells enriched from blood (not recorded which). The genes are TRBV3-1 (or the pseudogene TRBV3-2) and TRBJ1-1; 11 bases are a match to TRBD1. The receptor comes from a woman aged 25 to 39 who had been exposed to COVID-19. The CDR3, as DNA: TGTGCCAGCAGCCAGAGACACCGGGACAGGGGGGCTCGGACTGAAGCTTTCTTT. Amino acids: CASSQRHRDRGARTEAFF.